These 26 T cell receptor beta chains were all obtained from the same sample, sequenced in a study of CD8 T cells in ankylosing spondylitis. One entry per CDR3 protein results from TCRdb running MiXCR on the 5' RACE reads. This sample has around 210,000 distinct CDR3 sequences, with 8% to 9% found just once. The sample taken for sequencing was blood, either unsorted or a sorted T cell fraction (not recorded which). The receptors derive from a female donor with ankylosing spondylitis or in good health (not recorded which).

The V call is TRBV7-2, the J call TRBJ1-1, with 8 bases aligning to TRBD1. The CDR3 is made up of 15 amino acids. Germline V gives CDR1 SGHTA, CDR2 FQGNSA. J was trimmed by 1 base and V by 3 bases; bases with no gene match: 4. The CDR3 DNA reads TGTGCCAGCAGCTTCCCCGGGACAGGGAACACTGAAGCTTTCTTT. Translated, it gives CASSFPGTGNTEAFF.

This clonotype occurred many times. The chain uses TRBV6-5 and TRBJ2-5, with 8 bases identical to TRBD2. The length of the CDR3 is 18 residues. V gave up 0 bases and J gave up 5 bases; unmatched junction bases: 14. Germline values: CDR1 MNHEY, CDR2 SVGAGI. Here the CDR3 reads CASSYSDQGPQRGETQYF. DNA of the CDR3: TGTGCCAGCAGTTACTCAGATCAGGGCCCACAGCGGGGGGAGACCCAGTACTTC.

This clonotype was counted ten times or more. The CDR3 sequence is CASSVGLAALSYEQYF. DNA for the CDR3: TGTGCCAGCAGCGTAGGGTTAGCGGCTCTATCCTACGAGCAGTACTTC. V usage is TRBV9 and J usage is TRBJ2-7; D possibly corresponds to TRBD2 (6 bases). Germline V gene lookup returns CDR1 SGDLS and CDR2 YYNGEE. Trimming removed 0 bases from V and 1 base from J, with 14 bases in between. The CDR3 contains 16 residues.

Remarks on this clonotype: A clone one base away is much larger, so this may be a read error. This rearrangement joins TRBV5-5 to TRBJ2-7; the match to TRBD1 covers 10 bases. This CDR3 is 15 amino acids long. CDR1 is SGHKS, CDR2 YYEKEE, per germline (reference sequence). V was pared by 4 bases and J by 3 bases, with 7 bases of the junction left unmatched. CDR3 sequence reads: CASSRDRGSIYEQYF. The CDR3 DNA sequence: TGTGCCAGCAGCAGGGACAGGGGATCTATCTACGAGCAGTACTTC.

Many counts were recorded for this clonotype. The chain has TRBV4-1 and TRBJ1-5; D is undetermined. The ends were cut back, 2 bases at V and 0 bases at J, with 5 bases in the middle. The CDR3 consists of 14 residues. CDR1 is MGHRA and CDR2 is YSYEKL in the germline V gene. Written as DNA, the CDR3 is TGCGCCAGCAGCCAACTGTATAGCAATCAGCCCCAGCATTTT. Amino acids: CASSQLYSNQPQHF.

There are many counts of this clonotype. The CDR3 DNA reads as TGTGCCAGCAGCTCGAGCACCTACGAGCAGTACTTC. Translated, it gives CASSSSTYEQYF. The chain employs TRBV12-3 or TRBV12-4 and TRBJ2-7; D is uncertain. This CDR3 region has 12 residues. The V and J ends lost 6 bases and 2 bases respectively, with 8 bases between them.

This clonotype was seen at least ten times. V gene TRBV4-3 combines with J gene TRBJ1-1, with a weak D call TRBD1 (6 bases). The CDR3 length is 13 residues. In germline, CDR1 is LGHNA, CDR2 YSLEER. V lost 1 base and J lost 10, with 13 bases in between. The CDR3 region has the DNA TGCGCCAGCAGCCAAGCAGGGGCGGATGGAGCTTTCTTT. Its translation: CASSQAGADGAFF.

This clonotype came up many times. This chain's CDR3 is CASSPARQGMDQPQHF. The CDR3 coding sequence is TGTGCCAGCTCACCAGCTCGACAGGGAATGGATCAGCCCCAGCATTTT. This chain joins TRBV18 and TRBJ1-5; 7 bases are shared with TRBD1. The CDR3 spans 16 residues. V lost 2 bases, J lost 5 bases, and 9 bases stayed unmatched. Germline V gene sequence: CDR1 KGHSH, CDR2 LQKENI.

A word on this clonotype: This may come from a read error, since a much larger clone is one base off. V gene TRBV6-1 combines with J gene TRBJ2-7; possible D gene TRBD2, 5 bases. The V end was cut by 5 bases, the J end by 6 bases, with 11 bases between. Germline V lookup: CDR1 MNHNS, CDR2 SASEGT. This CDR3 has 12 residues. This CDR3 is CASSKEVREQYF. The CDR3 coding sequence is TGTGCCAGCAGTAAGGAGGTGCGCGAGCAGTACTTC.

This clonotype was counted at least ten times. This chain uses TRBV11-1 with TRBJ2-3; D not resolved. This CDR3 is built from 12 residues. Germline V gene data show CDR1 as SGHAT and CDR2 as FQDESV (reference sequence). V was pared by 5 bases and J by 0 bases, with 3 bases between. CDR3 residues: CASSISTDTQYF. The DNA for the CDR3 is TGTGCCAGCAGCATAAGCACAGATACGCAGTATTTT. Full variable domain (outside the CDR3, taken from reference TRBV11-1 and TRBJ2-3): EAEVAQSPRYKITEKSQAVAFWCDPISGHATLYWYRQILGQGPELLVQFQDESVVDDSQLPKDRFSAERLKGVDSTLKIQPAELGDSAMYLCASSISTDTQYFGPGTRLTVL.

This chain connects TRBV19 to TRBJ2-6; the match to TRBD1 covers 9 bases. The germline V gene has CDR1 LNHDA and CDR2 SQIVND (reference sequence). The CDR3 has 16 amino acids. V shed 5 bases, J shed 2 bases, and the junction held 4 bases outside the gene matches. CDR3 DNA sequence: TGTGCCAGTAGTTCCAGGACAGGGGCTGGGGCCAACGTCCTGACTTTC. It translates to CASSSRTGAGANVLTF.

In its sample, this clonotype was seen a few times. The chain recombines TRBV7-2 with TRBJ2-5; TRBD1 matches at 9 bases. Germline CDR1 is SGHTA and CDR2 is FQGNSA. Losses at the gene ends were 4 bases for V and 6 bases for J; bases not matched to a gene: 6. This CDR3 is built from 14 residues. CDR3 DNA: TGTGCCAGCAGCTCCCCGGGACAGGGAAAGACCCAGTACTTC. This sequence encodes CASSSPGQGKTQYF.

This clonotype was found many times. This sequence joins TRBV7-9 and TRBJ2-7; D call uncertain. This CDR3 region has 12 residues. The germline V gene encodes CDR1 SEHNR and CDR2 FQNEAQ (reference sequence). V was trimmed by 5 bases and J by 6 bases, leaving 11 bases between them. This CDR3 is CASSPERREQYF. The CDR3 DNA sequence: TGTGCCAGCAGCCCCGAGCGACGCGAGCAGTACTTC.

The rearrangement uses TRBV7-9 and TRBJ2-1, with D possibly matching TRBD1 (6 bases). V was pared by 10 bases and J by 7 bases, with 14 bases between. The CDR3 spans 12 residues. Per germline, CDR1 SEHNR and CDR2 FQNEAQ (reference sequence). CDR3 in DNA: TGTGCCATTAGTCAGGGGTATAATGAGCAGTTCTTC. Protein sequence: CAISQGYNEQFF.

This clonotype was counted at least ten times. The V gene is TRBV29-1, the J gene TRBJ2-2; D may be TRBD2 (6 bases). V gave up 6 bases and J gave up 8 bases, with 13 bases separating them. The germline V gene encodes CDR1 SQVTM and CDR2 ANQGSEA. The CDR3 runs to 12 residues. In DNA form, the CDR3 reads TGCAGCGTCGACGGGACTTCGGGGGAGCTGTTTTTT. It translates to CSVDGTSGELFF.

The sample holds many counts of this clonotype. This chain links TRBV4-3 with TRBJ2-7, with 8 nucleotides matching TRBD1. CDR1 and CDR2 from the germline V gene are LGHNA and YSLEER. The CDR3 runs 15 residues. The J segment lost 3 bases and the V segment lost 1 base, leaving 5 bases of the junction unmatched. The CDR3 reads CASSQGLDRDYEQYF. The CDR3 bases are TGCGCCAGCAGCCAAGGTCTGGACAGGGACTACGAGCAGTACTTC.

This clonotype was picked up many times. The rearrangement joins TRBV12-3 or TRBV12-4 to TRBJ2-4, with 10 bases lining up with TRBD2. CDR3 length equals 14 residues. V lost 5 bases and J lost 7; bases outside the gene matches: 5. The CDR3 DNA reads as TGTGCCAGCAGTCCTCCGGGACTAGCGAACATTCAGTACTTC. It is translated as CASSPPGLANIQYF.

This clonotype has at least ten counts. The chain combines TRBV12-3 or TRBV12-4 with TRBJ2-7, with 10 bases that match TRBD2. This CDR3 has 17 residues. V gave up 2 bases and J gave up 6 bases; unmatched junction bases: 13. CDR3 loop: CASSLTSGKGHPSEQYF. As DNA, the CDR3 is TGTGCCAGCAGTTTAACTAGCGGGAAGGGGCACCCTAGCGAGCAGTACTTC.

Concerning this clonotype: The junction departs from germline at one end; a sequencing error may be responsible. The J gene is TRBJ2-2, the V gene TRBV19; a possible D gene is TRBD1 (6 bases). In germline, CDR1 is LNHDA, CDR2 SQIVND (reference sequence). This CDR3 is built from 17 residues. The CDR3 is CVSSIEGWTANTGELFF. The CDR3 DNA reads as TGTGTCAGTAGTATAGAAGGATGGACAGCGAACACCGGGGAGCTGTTTTTT.

This clonotype occurred many times. J is TRBJ2-7 and V is TRBV29-1, with D possibly TRBD2 on 7 matching bases. Trimming stripped 6 bases from V and 0 bases from J, with 15 bases between. The germline CDR1 and CDR2 sequences are SQVTM and ANQGSEA. This CDR3 is 14 amino acids long. The CDR3 bases are TGCAGCGTCCCTGGGGCGGGGGCCTCCTACGAGCAGTACTTC. Residues: CSVPGAGASYEQYF.

In the case of this clonotype: This may arise from a read error, as a much more abundant clone is one base away. The gene calls are TRBV3-1 and TRBJ1-1, with 8 bases fitting TRBD1. CDR3 length: 17 residues. Per germline, CDR1 LGHDT and CDR2 YNNKEL (reference sequence). The CDR3 is CVSSQDRGPRVNTEAFF. CDR3 nucleotide sequence: TGTGTCAGCAGCCAAGACAGGGGCCCGCGGGTGAACACTGAAGCTTTCTTT. Filled out from reference TRBV3-1 and TRBJ1-1, the complete variable domain reads DTAVSQTPKYLVTQMGNDKSIKCEQNLGHDTMYWYKQDSKKFLKIMFSYNNKELIINETVPNRFSPKSPDKAHLNLHINSLELGDSAVYFCVSSQDRGPRVNTEAFFGQGTRLTVV.

This clonotype was picked up many times. This CDR3 reads CASRQTGPLNTEAFF. The CDR3 bases are TGTGCCAGCAGACAGACAGGCCCCCTTAACACTGAAGCTTTCTTT. The V gene is TRBV25-1, the J gene TRBJ1-1, with TRBD1 as a possible D gene (6 bases). From germline, CDR1 is MGHDK and CDR2 SYGVNS. The germline V and J ends were trimmed by 6 bases and 2 bases, with 16 bases remaining between them. This CDR3 has 15 residues.

This clonotype was found many times. The chain uses TRBV7-2 and TRBJ2-5; D is unclear. Trimming pared 4 bases from V and 5 bases from J, leaving 11 bases between. The CDR3 loop spans 13 amino acids. Germline CDR1 and CDR2: SGHTA and FQGNSA. The CDR3, as DNA: TGTGCCAGCAGCTCTCTCTACCGGGAGACCCAGTACTTC. This gives the protein CASSSLYRETQYF.

The table lists this clonotype with many counts. This chain links TRBV11-2 with TRBJ2-7; a possible D gene is TRBD2 (6 bases). V dropped 3 bases and J dropped 3 bases, with 12 bases sitting between them. The CDR3 runs to 14 residues. The germline CDR1 and CDR2 sequences are SGHAT and FQNNGV. The CDR3 region is CASSFPGSDYEQYF. CDR3 coding DNA: TGTGCCAGCAGCTTTCCCGGGAGTGACTACGAGCAGTACTTC.

This clonotype came up many times. This sequence joins TRBV7-8 and TRBJ1-4; 8 bases fit TRBD1. J lost 2 bases, V lost 2 bases, and 10 bases had no gene match. The CDR3 length is 18 residues. Germline V CDR1 and CDR2: SGHVS, FQNEAQ. The CDR3 DNA reads TGTGCCAGCAGCTTACTAGTCCCGGGACAGGCCACTAATGAAAAACTGTTTTTT. Amino acid sequence: CASSLLVPGQATNEKLFF.

A single count supports this clonotype. Its ends do not fully match the called genes, so a read error is possible. The CDR3 DNA is TGTACCAGCAGTCGGGACTACAATGAGCAGTTCTTC. It encodes CTSSRDYNEQFF. This sequence joins TRBV7-9 and TRBJ2-1; D possibly corresponds to TRBD2 (5 bases). The CDR3 is made up of 12 amino acids. Germline CDR1 SEHNR, CDR2 FQNEAQ (reference sequence).